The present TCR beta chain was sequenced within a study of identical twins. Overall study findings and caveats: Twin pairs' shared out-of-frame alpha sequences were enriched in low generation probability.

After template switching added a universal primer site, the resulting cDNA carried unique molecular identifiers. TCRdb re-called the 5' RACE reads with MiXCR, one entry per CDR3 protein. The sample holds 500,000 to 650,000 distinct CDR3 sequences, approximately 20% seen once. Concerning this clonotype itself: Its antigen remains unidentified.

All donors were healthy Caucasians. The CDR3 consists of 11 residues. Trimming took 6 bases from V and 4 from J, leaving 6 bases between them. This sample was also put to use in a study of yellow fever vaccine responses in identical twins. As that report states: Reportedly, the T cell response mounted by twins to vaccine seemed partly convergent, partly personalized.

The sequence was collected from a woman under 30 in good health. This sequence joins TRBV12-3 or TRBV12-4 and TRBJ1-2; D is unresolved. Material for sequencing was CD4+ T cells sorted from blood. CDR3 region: CASSSPYGYTF. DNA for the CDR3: TGTGCCAGCAGCTCCCCCTATGGCTACACCTTC.